The entry that follows covers one TCR beta chain sequence. Its antigen remains unknown. The record originates from a study of cytomegalovirus exposure and HLA in healthy donors. Broader study findings: A later analysis linked a missense DCLRE1C variant to TCR beta V- and J-gene trimming. Later work found that TCR association rates differed between HLA loci; DRB1 had the most and HLA-C the fewest. Clonal expansion was found to be greater in HLA-associated TCR beta chains than in equally common others in a later analysis. Most TCR beta V segments were productive about 87% or about 30% of the time in an earlier analysis.

The PCR used 60 Vbeta and 13 Jbeta primers. Produced via immunoSEQ multiplex PCR; TCRdb's table is partial and in-frame only. The sample lists approximately 180,000 clones, roughly 90% occurring once. This CDR3 spans 16 amino acids. The V and J ends lost 1 base and 4 bases respectively, with 17 bases between them. Germline assignment: CDR1 SGHRS and CDR2 YFSETQ. V gene TRBV5-1 combines with J gene TRBJ1-1; maybe TRBD1 (6 bases). The receptor was derived from a girl less than two years old in good health and CMV-seronegative. The sequencing sample was made of PBMCs. The CDR3 loop reads CASSLTVGGGGTEAFF. The CDR3, as DNA: TGCGCCAGCAGCTTGACGGTAGGTGGGGGCGGCACTGAAGCTTTCTTT.